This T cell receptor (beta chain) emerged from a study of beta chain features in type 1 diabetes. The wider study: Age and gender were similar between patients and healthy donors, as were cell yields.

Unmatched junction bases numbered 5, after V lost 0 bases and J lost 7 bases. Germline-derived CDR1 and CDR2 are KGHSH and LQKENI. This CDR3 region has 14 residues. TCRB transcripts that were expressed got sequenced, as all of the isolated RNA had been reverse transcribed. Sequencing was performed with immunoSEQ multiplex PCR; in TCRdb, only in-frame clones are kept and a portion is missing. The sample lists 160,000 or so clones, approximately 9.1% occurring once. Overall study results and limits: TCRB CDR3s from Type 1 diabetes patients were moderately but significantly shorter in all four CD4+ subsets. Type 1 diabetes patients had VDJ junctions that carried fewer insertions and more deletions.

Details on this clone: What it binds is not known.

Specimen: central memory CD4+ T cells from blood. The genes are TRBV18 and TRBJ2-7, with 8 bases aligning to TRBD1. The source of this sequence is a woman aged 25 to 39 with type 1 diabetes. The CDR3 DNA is TGTGCCAGCTCACCACCGCAGGGGGCGCGAGAGCAGTACTTC. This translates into CASSPPQGAREQYF.